Presented here are 10 T cell receptor beta chains from one specimen sequenced in a study of blood T cell repertoires in COVID-19. Libraries were prepared by immunoSEQ multiplex PCR; TCRdb keeps only in-frame clonotypes and omits some of them. Of just over 650,000 clones listed, about 90% are singletons. The sequenced material came from peripheral blood. The receptors stem from a woman aged 18-30 years with acute or convalescent COVID-19.

This chain uses TRBV6-6 with TRBJ2-1; D possibly corresponds to TRBD1 (6 bases). CDR3 size: 15 residues. V dropped 4 bases and J dropped 0 bases, with 10 bases sitting between them. The germline CDR1 and CDR2 sequences are MNHNY and SVGAGI (reference sequence). The CDR3 spells CASSSRGSSYNEQFF. The CDR3 nucleotides read TGTGCCAGCAGTTCCAGGGGAAGCTCCTACAATGAGCAGTTCTTC.

On this clone itself: This CDR3 is also generated by other DNA sequences in the sample. The chain carries TRBV9 and TRBJ2-1, with TRBD1 matching 7 bases. Trimming took 0 bases from V and 2 from J; bases not matched to a gene: 2. CDR1 and CDR2 (germline): SGDLS, YYNGEE. The CDR3 has 15 amino acids. The CDR3: CASSVDRGAYNEQFF. The CDR3 DNA follows: TGTGCCAGCAGCGTAGACAGGGGCGCCTACAATGAGCAGTTCTTC. Combining the CDR3 with reference TRBV9 and TRBJ2-1 gives the whole variable domain DSGVTQTPKHLITATGQRVTLRCSPRSGDLSVYWYQQSLDQGLQFLIQYYNGEERAKGNILERFSAQQFPDLHSELNLSSLELGDSALYFCASSVDRGAYNEQFFGPGTRLTVL.

The chain employs TRBV6-8 and TRBJ2-7, with TRBD1 matching over 8 bases. The germline V gene has CDR1 MNHGY and CDR2 SAAAGT. This CDR3 has 16 residues. V shed 0 bases and J 5 bases; nucleotides not matched to a gene: 9. The CDR3 DNA sequence: TGTGCCAGCAGTTACTCGAGGATGGGACAGGCCCACGAGCAGTACTTC. Encoded protein: CASSYSRMGQAHEQYF.

The rearrangement joins TRBV11-2 to TRBJ2-1; the D gene is possibly TRBD1 (5 bases). Germline CDR1 SGHAT, CDR2 FQNNGV. The CDR3 length is 13 residues. Trimming cost V 1 base and J 8 bases, with 9 bases left between them. The CDR3 reads CASSLGQTDEQFF. The DNA of the CDR3 is TGTGCCAGCAGCTTAGGACAGACCGATGAGCAGTTCTTC.

The V call is TRBV13, the J call TRBJ2-3; D not certain. CDR1 is PRHDT and CDR2 is FYEKMQ in the germline V gene (reference sequence). The CDR3 spans 12 residues. The V gene lost 3 bases and the J gene lost 4 bases, with 5 bases spanning the gap. Here the CDR3 DNA reads TGTGCCAGCAGCTTTGTCGCAGATACGCAGTATTTT. This encodes CASSFVADTQYF.

The table lists this clone with a count of one. The chain joins TRBV5-1 to TRBJ2-1; D gene unclear. V lost 4 bases to trimming and J lost 4 bases, with 18 bases between them. There are 16 residues in the CDR3. From germline, CDR1 is SGHRS and CDR2 YFSETQ. For the CDR3, the DNA is TGCGCCAGCAGCGAGGATACCCCGGCGGCTTACAATGAGCAGTTCTTC. Its protein is CASSEDTPAAYNEQFF.

V and J are TRBV3-1 (or the pseudogene TRBV3-2) and TRBJ1-6; D ambiguous. Per the germline V gene, CDR1 is LGHDT and CDR2 is YNNKEL (reference sequence). This CDR3 contains 15 residues. V was trimmed by 0 bases and J by 7 bases, leaving 10 bases between them. This chain's CDR3 is CASSQDFAKNSPLHF. The CDR3 DNA is TGTGCCAGCAGCCAAGATTTCGCGAAGAATTCACCCCTCCACTTT.

This sequence joins TRBV19 and TRBJ1-1; a possible D gene is TRBD1 (6 bases). V was pared by 4 bases and J by 1 base, with 13 bases between. Germline V gene data show CDR1 as LNHDA and CDR2 as SQIVND (reference sequence). CDR3 length: 15 residues. DNA of the CDR3: TGTGCCAGTAGTAAAACCCAGGGGTGGAACACTGAAGCTTTCTTT. Translated, it gives CASSKTQGWNTEAFF.

The rearrangement uses TRBV7-9 and TRBJ1-2, with TRBD1 identical over 7 bases. From germline, CDR1 is SEHNR and CDR2 FQNEAQ (reference sequence). Trimming cost V 8 bases and J 0 bases; bases outside gene matches: 15. The CDR3 loop spans 17 amino acids. This CDR3 reads CASSIGPGGEANYGYTF. CDR3 in DNA: TGTGCCAGCTCTATTGGACCAGGGGGAGAAGCTAACTATGGCTACACCTTC.

CDR3 sequence: CASRASGGSYEQYF. DNA of the CDR3: TGTGCCAGCCGGGCTAGCGGGGGTAGCTACGAGCAGTACTTC. This chain links TRBV21-1 with TRBJ2-7; the table's TRBD2 call for D was not verified on the DNA. TRBV21-1 is designated a pseudogene. This CDR3 has 14 residues.